The source of this TCR beta chain is a study of CXCR3-negative and CXCR3-positive naive CD8 T cells. This CDR3 contains 15 residues. Germline CDR1 SGHRS, CDR2 YFSETQ. Via 5' RACE with UMI labels, TRB cDNA libraries were prepared. TCRdb re-called the 5' RACE reads and gives one entry per CDR3 protein, without DNA. In total, the table holds over 100,000 distinct CDR3 sequences. The chain is built from TRBV5-1 and TRBJ1-4; no DNA is available, so the TRBD1 call from TCRdb remains unchecked. Sequencing was carried out using naive CXCR3- CD8+ T cells from blood. The subset here: CD45RO-CCR7+CD27+CD95- naive CD8+ T cells lacking CXCR3 (TNR3-). The clonotype was recovered from a human donor in good health. Some clones in this sample may be carry-over from other donors' samples. This CDR3 is CASKVEGDPNEKLFF.